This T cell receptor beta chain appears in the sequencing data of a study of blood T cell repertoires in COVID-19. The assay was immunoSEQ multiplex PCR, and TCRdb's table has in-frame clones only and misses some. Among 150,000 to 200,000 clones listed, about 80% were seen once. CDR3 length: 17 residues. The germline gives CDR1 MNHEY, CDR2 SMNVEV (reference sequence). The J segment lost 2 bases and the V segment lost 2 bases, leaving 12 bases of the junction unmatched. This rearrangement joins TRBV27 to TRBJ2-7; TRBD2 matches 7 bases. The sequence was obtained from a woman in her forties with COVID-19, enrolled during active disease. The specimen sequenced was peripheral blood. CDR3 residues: CASSLGYGLEAAYEQYF. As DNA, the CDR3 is TGTGCCAGCAGTTTAGGGTATGGACTAGAGGCAGCCTACGAGCAGTACTTC.